The rows below give T cell receptor beta chains drawn from one sample of a study of post-analysis software for immune sequencing data. In TCRdb, the PCR reads were re-called with MiXCR into one record per CDR3 protein. This sample carries hundreds of thousands of distinct CDR3 sequences, around 27% of them seen once, and the ten largest clones take more than 0.45%. The sequencing sample was made of blood. The origin of the receptors is a girl aged 5-17 years with multiple sclerosis. Both conserved end residues are part of each CDR3. D genes are given only for firm matches. For some rows the clone size is stated as once, few or many, or as a class when expanded; others skip it.

TRBV2	.	TRBJ1-2	.	TGTGCCAGCAGTGCCGACATCATTGCTGGCTACACCTTC	CASSADIIAGYTF
TRBV20-1	few	TRBJ2-1	TRBD2	TGCAGTGCTAGAGACCGGGAGGGCACTCTCCACCCTATTTCCTTCTACAATGAGCAGTTCTTC	CSARDREGTLHPISFYNEQFF
TRBV29-1	.	TRBJ1-6	TRBD1	TGCAGCGTTAAAACAGGGGCTTGGAATTCACCCCTCCACTTT	CSVKTGAWNSPLHF
TRBV12-3/TRBV12-4	.	TRBJ2-7	TRBD1	TGTGCCAGCAGTAGACAGGGCGCCGAGCAGTACTTC	CASSRQGAEQYF
TRBV28	.	TRBJ2-1	.	TGTGCCAGCAGCCCCGAGGGATCGAGGTACAATGAGCAGTTCTTC	CASSPEGSRYNEQFF
TRBV15	.	TRBJ1-2	.	TGTGCCACCAGCACCGACACGTATGGCTACACCTTC	CATSTDTYGYTF
TRBV7-9	.	TRBJ2-7	TRBD1	TGTGCCAGCAGCGGCATGGTTGGACAGGGTAGTAACTACGAGCAGTACTTC	CASSGMVGQGSNYEQYF
TRBV2	.	TRBJ2-5	TRBD2	TGTGCCAGCAGTGGAGAGCGGGAGGGCCGAGGTGAGCAGTACTTC	CASSGEREGRGEQYF
TRBV9	.	TRBJ2-1	.	TGTGCCAGCAGCGTAGGGCTGGGGATCTATGAGCAGTTCTTC	CASSVGLGIYEQFF
TRBV27	.	TRBJ1-1	.	TGTGCCAGTCAAGTAGGGGGGTACACTGAAGCTTTCTTT	CASQVGGYTEAFF
TRBV6-6	few	TRBJ1-5	.	TGTGCCAGCAGTTTCCGGACATGGTTGGGGAACTATCAGCCCCAGCATTTT	CASSFRTWLGNYQPQHF
TRBV12-3/TRBV12-4	.	TRBJ2-3	TRBD2	TGTGCCAGCAGTTTATCGTCCCTAGCGGGAGCAGATACGCAGTATTTT	CASSLSSLAGADTQYF
TRBV3-1	once	TRBJ2-7	.	TGTGCCAGCAGCCAAGGGCCGACTCGCTACGAGCAGTACTTC	CASSQGPTRYEQYF
TRBV28	.	TRBJ2-7	.	TGTGCCAGCAGTGGGGGATCTACCTACGAGCAGTACTTC	CASSGGSTYEQYF
TRBV3-1	.	TRBJ1-5	TRBD1	TGTGCCAGCAGCCAGGGCCCGGGACAGCGATATAGCAATCAGCCCCAGCATTTT	CASSQGPGQRYSNQPQHF
TRBV7-8	.	TRBJ2-7	.	TGTGCCAGCAGCACATCCGGGACAAGCTACGGGCAGTACTTC	CASSTSGTSYGQYF
TRBV14	.	TRBJ2-5	TRBD2	TGTGCCAGCAGCCAAATGCGGGGGTCCAACCAAGAGACCCAGTACTTC	CASSQMRGSNQETQYF
TRBV29-1	.	TRBJ2-7	.	TGCAGCGTTGAAGATGAAGATTACGAGCAGTACTTC	CSVEDEDYEQYF
TRBV7-6	.	TRBJ1-2	TRBD1	TGTGCCAGCAGCTTGAAGGACAGGGACGGTGGCTACACCTTC	CASSLKDRDGGYTF
TRBV6-5	many	TRBJ1-5	.	TGTGCCAGCAGTTCCGATCAGGCGACGGGTCAGCCCCAGCATTTT	CASSSDQATGQPQHF
TRBV20-1	few	TRBJ2-7	TRBD2	TGCAGTGCTCACCTAGCGGGGGTCTCCTACGAGCAGTACTTC	CSAHLAGVSYEQYF
TRBV7-6	.	TRBJ1-1	.	TGTGCCAGCAGCCGTAGCCAGACGGGGGCTGGGGTAGGCTCCGCCTTGAACACTGAAGCTTTCTTT	CASSRSQTGAGVGSALNTEAFF
TRBV28	.	TRBJ1-1	.	TGTGCCAGCACGGTTGGCAACACTGAAGCTTTCTTT	CASTVGNTEAFF
TRBV4-1	.	TRBJ1-1	.	TGCGCCAGCAGCCAGGGGGACGCCGGGTTAAGGAGCACTGAAGCTTTCTTT	CASSQGDAGLRSTEAFF
TRBV24-1	few	TRBJ2-1	TRBD2	TGTGCCACCAGTGACCCCCGACTAGCGGGAGGGCCTTACAATGAGCAGTTCTTC	CATSDPRLAGGPYNEQFF
TRBV7-9	once	TRBJ2-2	.	TGTGCCAGCAGCTCTTTGGCTGCCGGGGAGCTGTTTTTT	CASSSLAAGELFF
TRBV12-3/TRBV12-4	.	TRBJ2-3	TRBD1	TGTGCCAGCGGGCGTGGGACAGGGAGATCAGATACGCAGTATTTT	CASGRGTGRSDTQYF
TRBV20-1	few	TRBJ2-1	.	TGCAGTGCCAGAAGGACCTGGGGCGAGCAGTTCTTC	CSARRTWGEQFF
TRBV12-3/TRBV12-4	.	TRBJ2-1	TRBD2	TGTGCCAGCAGCCTGGGACTAGCGGGAGTCTTGAGACAGAATGAGCAGTTCTTC	CASSLGLAGVLRQNEQFF
TRBV2	.	TRBJ2-5	.	TGTGCCAATCGGGCCACGGTGACCCAAGAGACCCAGTACTTC	CANRATVTQETQYF
TRBV20-1	.	TRBJ1-2	.	TGCAGTGCTAGAGATCGAGGCAGCTCCTATGGCTACACCTTC	CSARDRGSSYGYTF
TRBV5-1	.	TRBJ2-3	.	TGCGCCAGCAGCGATCCGGGCGGGGAAGATACGCAGTATTTT	CASSDPGGEDTQYF
TRBV16	.	TRBJ1-1	.	TGTGCCAGCAGCCTCCGGGTCCCCACTGAAGCTTTCTTT	CASSLRVPTEAFF
TRBV11-2	few	TRBJ2-3	TRBD2	TGTGCCAGCACCCCAGCGGGGACCCCTACCTCCACGCAGTATTTT	CASTPAGTPTSTQYF
TRBV25-1	.	TRBJ2-5	TRBD2	TGTGCCAGCAGTGAATTGGTAGCGGGGGCGACCCAGTACTTC	CASSELVAGATQYF
TRBV27	few	TRBJ2-7	TRBD2	TGTGCCAGCAGTTTGGGAGCGGGGGACTACGAGCAGTACTTC	CASSLGAGDYEQYF